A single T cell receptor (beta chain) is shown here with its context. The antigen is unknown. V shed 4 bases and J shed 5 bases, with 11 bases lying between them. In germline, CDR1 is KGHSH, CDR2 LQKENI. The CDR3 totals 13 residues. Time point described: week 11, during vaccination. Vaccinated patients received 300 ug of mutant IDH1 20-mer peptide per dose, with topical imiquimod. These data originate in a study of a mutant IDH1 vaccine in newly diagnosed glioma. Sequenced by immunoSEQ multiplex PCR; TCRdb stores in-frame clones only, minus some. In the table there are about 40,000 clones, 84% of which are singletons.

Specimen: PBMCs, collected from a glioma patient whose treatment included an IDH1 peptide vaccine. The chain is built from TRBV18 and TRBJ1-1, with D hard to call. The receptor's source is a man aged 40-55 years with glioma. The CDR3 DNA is TGTGCCAGCTCACGGGCCAAGGGTACTGAAGCTTTCTTT. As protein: CASSRAKGTEAFF. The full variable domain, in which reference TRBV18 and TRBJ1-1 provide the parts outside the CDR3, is NAGVMQNPRHLVRRRGQEARLRCSPMKGHSHVYWYRQLPEEGLKFMVYLQKENIIDESGMPKERFSAEFPKEGPSILRIQQVVRGDSAAYFCASSRAKGTEAFFGQGTRLTVV.